These T cell receptor beta chains were read from a single sample in a study of identical twins. TCRdb analysed the 5' RACE reads with MiXCR anew, one entry per CDR3 protein. The table has approximately 700,000 distinct CDR3 sequences, approximately 18% seen once. This sample was shared with a second study, whose subject was T cells expressing NK-cell markers.

Sequenced: PBMCs. The receptor set was obtained from a woman aged 18-29 years in good health. CDR3s include the opening cysteine and the closing phenylalanine or tryptophan. Fields, in order: D gene, clone size, J gene, V gene, CDR3 DNA, CDR3 protein. D genes are given only for firm matches. Size values are once, few and many counts, or a class for expanded clones, and some rows have none.

. . TRBJ2-1 TRBV29-1 TGCAGCGTTGAAGATATGGGCGCCAGGGGATTC CSVEDMGARGF
TRBD1 once TRBJ2-5 TRBV5-1 TGCGCCAGCAGCTTGGCGGGACAGGGCTGGGGAGAGACCCAGTACTTC CASSLAGQGWGETQYF
. . TRBJ2-5 TRBV7-9 TGTGCCAGCAGCACGGCCCCTCAGGGGGGGGAGACCCAGTACTTC CASSTAPQGGETQYF
TRBD1 few TRBJ1-4 TRBV7-8 TGTGCCAGCAGCTTAGGCCGGGACAGGGGAAGAGAAAAACTGTTTTTT CASSLGRDRGREKLFF
TRBD2 few TRBJ2-1 TRBV18 TGTGCCAGCTCCCTGACTAGCGGGAGTTATGAGCAGTTCTTC CASSLTSGSYEQFF
TRBD2 . TRBJ2-3 TRBV9 TGTGCCAGCAGCGTACCAGCGGGAGACACAGATACGCAGTATTTT CASSVPAGDTDTQYF
. . TRBJ2-1 TRBV25-1 TGTGCCAGCCTGCCGGGGGCAAATGAGCAGTTCTTC CASLPGANEQFF
. . TRBJ1-4 TRBV20-1 TGCAGTGCTATAGGGAGGATAGGTGAAAAACTGTTTTTT CSAIGRIGEKLFF
. . TRBJ2-1 TRBV5-1 TGCGCCAGCAGCTCCGGCGCCTACCTAGGGGAGCAGTTCTTC CASSSGAYLGEQFF
TRBD1 . TRBJ2-7 TRBV9 TGTGCCAGCAGCGCGTTGGACAGGGCCATCTATAGCGAGCAGTACTTC CASSALDRAIYSEQYF
. few TRBJ1-1 TRBV20-1 TGCAGTGCTAGATCCGGGAACATGAACACTGAAGCTTTCTTT CSARSGNMNTEAFF
TRBD1 . TRBJ1-5 TRBV19 TGTGCCAGTAGTAACAGGGGTTTATATAGCAATCAGCCCCAGCATTTT CASSNRGLYSNQPQHF
. few TRBJ2-2 TRBV7-2 TGTGCCAGCAGCTTAGCCGGGGGCTCCGGGGAGCTGTTTTTT CASSLAGGSGELFF
. few TRBJ2-1 TRBV6-1 TGTGCCAGCACCCCCATAGGGGGCGGGGACGGCAATGAGCAGTTCTTC CASTPIGGGDGNEQFF
TRBD1 few TRBJ2-1 TRBV4-3 TGCGCCAGCAGCCAAGAGGGGACAGCTAAAAATGAGCAGTTCTTC CASSQEGTAKNEQFF